The rows below give T cell receptor beta chains drawn from one sample of a study of T-cell reconstitution after alpha-beta-depleted transplantation in children. TCRdb reprocessed the PCR reads via MiXCR and lists one record per CDR3 protein. The table includes more than 300,000 distinct CDR3 sequences, around 15% detected once. This specimen consisted of PBMCs, mostly from graft donor cells, obtained 360 days after TCRalphabeta/CD19-depleted stem cell transplant. All receptors come from a male patient between 2 and 10 years old who had a stem cell transplant for acute lymphoblastic leukemia, so the T cells may come from the graft donor. Both conserved end residues are part of each CDR3. The order of the fields is clone size, D gene, V gene, J gene, CDR3 protein, CDR3 DNA. D genes are given only for firm matches. Only some rows state a clone size, as once, few, many or a class for expanded clones.

abundance: -
d_gene: TRBD2
v_gene: TRBV12-3/TRBV12-4
j_gene: TRBJ2-3
CDR3aa: CASRIAGLGTDTQYF
CDR3nt: TGTGCCAGCAGGATAGCGGGACTAGGCACAGATACGCAGTATTTT

abundance: many
d_gene: -
v_gene: TRBV12-3/TRBV12-4
j_gene: TRBJ2-5
CDR3aa: CASSLSTETQYF
CDR3nt: TGTGCCAGCAGTTTATCCACGGAGACCCAGTACTTC

abundance: few
d_gene: -
v_gene: TRBV20-1
j_gene: TRBJ1-3
CDR3aa: CSAREGGAGNTIYF
CDR3nt: TGCAGTGCTAGAGAGGGGGGGGCTGGAAACACCATATATTTT

abundance: few
d_gene: -
v_gene: TRBV11-2
j_gene: TRBJ2-7
CDR3aa: CASSLLAYNFYEQYF
CDR3nt: TGTGCCAGCAGCTTACTAGCCTACAATTTCTACGAGCAGTACTTC

abundance: -
d_gene: -
v_gene: TRBV10-3
j_gene: TRBJ2-5
CDR3aa: CAPPDIQETQYF
CDR3nt: TGTGCCCCCCCGGACATCCAAGAGACCCAGTACTTC

abundance: -
d_gene: -
v_gene: TRBV4-3
j_gene: TRBJ2-1
CDR3aa: CASSQDNGAYNEQFF
CDR3nt: TGCGCCAGCAGCCAAGATAACGGCGCATACAATGAGCAGTTCTTC

abundance: -
d_gene: TRBD1
v_gene: TRBV5-1
j_gene: TRBJ1-4
CDR3aa: CASSRTGWGTNEKLFF
CDR3nt: TGCGCCAGCAGTCGGACAGGGTGGGGTACTAATGAAAAACTGTTTTTT

abundance: few
d_gene: -
v_gene: TRBV28
j_gene: TRBJ2-1
CDR3aa: CASSSTRGSYNEQFF
CDR3nt: TGTGCCAGCAGTTCGACCAGGGGTTCCTACAATGAGCAGTTCTTC

abundance: -
d_gene: -
v_gene: TRBV29-1
j_gene: TRBJ2-2
CDR3aa: CSVGRNTGELFF
CDR3nt: TGCAGCGTCGGCAGGAACACCGGGGAGCTGTTTTTT

abundance: -
d_gene: -
v_gene: TRBV29-1
j_gene: TRBJ1-3
CDR3aa: CSVEGGAAGNTIYF
CDR3nt: TGCAGCGTTGAAGGGGGGGCGGCTGGAAACACCATATATTTT

abundance: few
d_gene: TRBD2
v_gene: TRBV4-2
j_gene: TRBJ2-1
CDR3aa: CASSRESGTSRYNEQFF
CDR3nt: TGTGCCAGCAGCCGAGAGTCGGGGACTAGCAGATACAATGAGCAGTTCTTC

abundance: many
d_gene: -
v_gene: TRBV18
j_gene: TRBJ2-5
CDR3aa: CASSPPTGRETQYF
CDR3nt: TGTGCCAGCAGCCCGCCGACAGGGAGGGAGACCCAGTACTTC

abundance: -
d_gene: -
v_gene: TRBV12-3/TRBV12-4
j_gene: TRBJ2-5
CDR3aa: CASGDGETQYF
CDR3nt: TGTGCCAGCGGGGACGGGGAGACCCAGTACTTC

abundance: many
d_gene: -
v_gene: TRBV12-3/TRBV12-4
j_gene: TRBJ2-7
CDR3aa: CASSPSGILAYEQYF
CDR3nt: TGTGCCAGCAGTCCATCAGGGATCCTGGCCTACGAGCAGTACTTC

abundance: few
d_gene: -
v_gene: TRBV28
j_gene: TRBJ1-1
CDR3aa: CASSPTFDNEGTEAFF
CDR3nt: TGTGCCAGCAGCCCGACCTTCGACAACGAGGGCACTGAAGCTTTCTTT

abundance: few
d_gene: -
v_gene: TRBV24-1
j_gene: TRBJ1-5
CDR3aa: CATSDNRVNQPQHF
CDR3nt: TGTGCCACCAGTGACAACAGGGTCAATCAGCCCCAGCATTTT

abundance: -
d_gene: -
v_gene: TRBV6-4
j_gene: TRBJ2-7
CDR3aa: CASRQTAGGRDGYEQYF
CDR3nt: TGTGCCAGCAGACAAACGGCAGGAGGCAGGGACGGGTACGAGCAGTACTTC

abundance: -
d_gene: -
v_gene: TRBV28
j_gene: TRBJ2-3
CDR3aa: CASSSMDRTHLGDTQYF
CDR3nt: TGTGCCAGCAGTTCGATGGACAGAACCCATCTGGGAGATACGCAGTATTTT

abundance: few
d_gene: -
v_gene: TRBV20-1
j_gene: TRBJ1-2
CDR3aa: CSVGDWYGYTF
CDR3nt: TGCAGTGTCGGCGACTGGTATGGCTACACCTTC

abundance: many
d_gene: -
v_gene: TRBV7-2
j_gene: TRBJ2-2
CDR3aa: CASSLMGGGELFF
CDR3nt: TGTGCCAGCAGCTTGATGGGTGGAGGGGAGCTGTTTTTT

abundance: -
d_gene: TRBD1
v_gene: TRBV6-2/TRBV6-3
j_gene: TRBJ2-7
CDR3aa: CASSYSGTDEQYF
CDR3nt: TGTGCCAGCAGTTACTCGGGGACAGACGAGCAGTACTTC

abundance: many
d_gene: -
v_gene: TRBV28
j_gene: TRBJ1-2
CDR3aa: CASRGTQGNYGYTF
CDR3nt: TGTGCCAGCAGGGGAACACAGGGTAACTATGGCTACACCTTC

abundance: -
d_gene: -
v_gene: TRBV28
j_gene: TRBJ1-5
CDR3aa: CASSKPAGGYQPQHF
CDR3nt: TGTGCCAGCAGTAAACCGGCGGGGGGATATCAGCCCCAGCATTTT

abundance: -
d_gene: -
v_gene: TRBV6-1
j_gene: TRBJ2-2
CDR3aa: CASKEQPANTGELFF
CDR3nt: TGTGCCAGCAAGGAACAGCCCGCGAACACCGGGGAGCTGTTTTTT

abundance: many
d_gene: -
v_gene: TRBV29-1
j_gene: TRBJ2-5
CDR3aa: CSVARDGETQYF
CDR3nt: TGCAGCGTTGCCAGGGACGGGGAGACCCAGTACTTC